Many counts were recorded for the clone carrying this T cell receptor beta chain. The antigen is undetermined. Ophthalmopathy patients all had a Clinical Activity Score of at least 3, a NOSPECS grade of at least 4 and disease under 3 months old. Diagnoses used clinical symptoms, serum thyroxine and TRAb, thyroid ultrasound and orbital computed tomography. A 10 ml volume of fresh peripheral blood provided the PBMCs. This entry belongs to a study of T cells in Graves' hyperthyroidism and ophthalmopathy. Regions amplified from RNA transcripts were the TCR beta CDR3 regions. The TCR CDR3 was amplified in a first-round RT-PCR using the HTBI primer set. In TCRdb, the multiplex PCR reads were re-called with MiXCR into one record per CDR3 protein. The sample has 300,000 to 400,000 distinct CDR3 sequences, 15% to 20% seen once. Trimming removed 0 bases from V and 7 bases from J, with 4 bases in between. CDR1 MNHNY and CDR2 SVGAGI come from the germline V gene (reference sequence). This CDR3 spans 11 amino acids.

Study-level findings and limits: Most thyroid clonotypes expanded above 0.001 were also detected in blood.

The chain employs TRBV6-6 and TRBJ2-7; no definite D call. The sequencing input was blood. The TCR sequence derives from a man aged 18 to 30 with Graves' ophthalmopathy. This chain's CDR3 is CASSYSREQYF. The CDR3 DNA reads as TGTGCCAGCAGTTACTCGCGAGAGCAGTACTTC.